This T cell receptor (beta chain) comes out of a study of cytomegalovirus exposure and HLA in healthy donors. General study findings and limits: There were some public TCRs occurring in many donors, but most TCR sequences were rare. Several of the most significant clusters appeared linked to common viral pathogens, based on a later analysis. Highly shared variants forming one cluster were likely a sequencing artifact.

Note on this clone: Its antigen is not known.

The CDR3 has 15 amino acids. Germline values: CDR1 SNHLY, CDR2 FYNNEI. After removal of 7 bases from V and 7 bases from J, the junction contained 11 bases not matched to a gene. Primers: 60 Vbeta forward and 13 Jbeta reverse. Libraries were prepared by immunoSEQ multiplex PCR; TCRdb keeps only in-frame clonotypes and omits some of them. This table holds roughly 100,000 clones, just over 70% found once. This chain links TRBV2 with TRBJ2-4; TRBD1 aligns across 9 bases. Material: PBMCs. The clonotype was recovered from a boy under 18 in good health and CMV-seronegative. This chain's CDR3 is CASTSDDRGENIQYF. CDR3 coding DNA: TGTGCCAGCACCTCAGATGACAGGGGGGAGAACATTCAGTACTTC.